The rows below give T cell receptor beta chains drawn from one sample of a study of blood T cells in healthy people across ages. TCRdb re-called the 5' RACE reads with MiXCR, one entry per CDR3 protein. The sample has under 800,000 distinct CDR3 sequences; around 21% are singletons. The sequenced sample consisted of blood. The source of these receptors is a man aged 65-85 years in good health. The CDR3 runs from the conserved cysteine through the conserved F or W. A D gene is named only where the DNA matches it firmly. Clone sizes are given selectively: once, few, many, or a class where the clone is expanded.

d_call	v_call	cdr3_length	clone_size	j_call	cdr3_aa	cdr3_nt
NA	TRBV5-1	16	few	TRBJ2-7	CASSLLPPTSGNEQYF	TGCGCCAGCAGCTTGTTGCCCCCCACTAGTGGCAACGAGCAGTACTTC
TRBD2	TRBV5-1	15	NA	TRBJ2-3	CASSSSGASTDTQYF	TGCGCCAGCAGCTCTAGCGGGGCTAGCACAGATACGCAGTATTTT
TRBD1	TRBV18	16	NA	TRBJ1-6	CASSPLQGQGNSPLHF	TGTGCCAGCTCACCACTACAAGGACAGGGAAATTCACCCCTCCACTTT
NA	TRBV2	15	many	TRBJ1-3	CASRDRIFSGNTIYF	TGTGCCAGCAGGGACCGCATATTCTCTGGAAACACCATATATTTT
TRBD2	TRBV10-2	15	few	TRBJ2-1	CASSELLAGYNEQFF	TGCGCCAGCAGTGAGCTTCTAGCGGGTTACAATGAGCAGTTCTTC
TRBD1	TRBV20-1	16	NA	TRBJ2-1	CSAKDRLDPTYNEQFF	TGCAGTGCTAAGGACAGGCTAGACCCGACCTACAATGAGCAGTTCTTC
NA	TRBV5-1	15	NA	TRBJ2-5	CASSLAVGGAETQYF	TGCGCCAGCAGCTTGGCCGTAGGGGGAGCAGAGACCCAGTACTTC
NA	TRBV20-1	12	few	TRBJ2-2	CSASQNTGELFF	TGCAGTGCTAGCCAAAACACCGGGGAGCTGTTTTTT
NA	TRBV6-6	12	NA	TRBJ2-7	CASSSSEYEQYF	TGTGCCAGCAGTTCATCTGAGTACGAGCAGTACTTC
NA	TRBV5-1	16	few	TRBJ2-1	CASSLGGALDYNEQFF	TGCGCCAGCAGCCTTGGGGGGGCTCTAGATTACAACGAGCAGTTCTTC
NA	TRBV20-1	14	few	TRBJ1-4	CSATQQGLGEKLFF	TGCAGTGCAACCCAACAGGGTCTGGGTGAAAAACTGTTTTTT
NA	TRBV7-9	15	NA	TRBJ2-7	CASSTLTEDLYEQYF	TGTGCCAGCAGTACTCTTACAGAAGACCTTTACGAGCAGTACTTC
NA	TRBV3-1	15	NA	TRBJ2-3	CASSQLFQATDTQYF	TGTGCCAGCAGCCAATTATTCCAGGCCACAGATACGCAGTATTTT
NA	TRBV18	17	NA	TRBJ2-6	CASSPGQLGSGANVLTF	TGTGCCAGCTCACCGGGGCAACTAGGGTCTGGGGCCAACGTCCTGACTTTC
NA	TRBV15	16	NA	TRBJ2-5	CATSPKGGGGYETQYF	TGTGCCACCAGCCCAAAAGGAGGGGGAGGATACGAGACCCAGTACTTC
TRBD2	TRBV11-2	16	many	TRBJ2-3	CASSFKAGGRTDTQYF	TGTGCCAGCAGCTTTAAAGCGGGAGGAAGGACAGATACGCAGTATTTT
TRBD1	TRBV7-2	13	few	TRBJ1-2	CASSAEPGGGYTF	TGTGCCAGCAGCGCAGAACCAGGGGGTGGCTACACCTTC
TRBD2	TRBV4-1	17	many	TRBJ2-4	CASSSGLAVLAKNIQYF	TGCGCCAGCAGCTCGGGACTAGCGGTATTAGCCAAAAACATTCAGTACTTC
TRBD1	TRBV28	16	NA	TRBJ1-4	CASSLRPGQGLEKLFF	TGTGCCAGCAGTTTAAGGCCGGGACAGGGATTGGAAAAACTGTTTTTT
TRBD2	TRBV6-1	18	few	TRBJ2-2	CASRSPGTSGRRTGELFF	TGTGCCAGCAGATCCCCCGGGACTAGCGGGAGACGAACCGGGGAGCTGTTTTTT
TRBD2	TRBV20-1	16	NA	TRBJ2-5	CSARLVLAGTYETRYF	TGCAGTGCTAGGCTCGTACTAGCGGGAACGTATGAGACCCGGTACTTC
TRBD2	TRBV20-1	16	few	TRBJ2-7	CSARELAGGQAYEQYF	TGCAGTGCTAGAGAACTAGCGGGAGGGCAGGCCTACGAGCAGTACTTC
TRBD1	TRBV7-9	16	few	TRBJ1-2	CASSQGTDPVLYGYTF	TGTGCCAGCAGCCAAGGGACAGATCCGGTTCTCTATGGCTACACCTTC
NA	TRBV12-3/TRBV12-4	14	NA	TRBJ1-1	CASSFGQQSTEAFF	TGTGCCAGCAGTTTCGGCCAGCAGAGCACTGAAGCTTTCTTT
NA	TRBV6-1	16	few	TRBJ2-3	CASSGGRGIYTDTQYF	TGTGCCAGCAGTGGAGGGAGGGGGATATACACAGATACGCAGTATTTT
NA	TRBV6-1	11	few	TRBJ2-2	CASKRAGELFF	TGTGCCAGCAAACGGGCCGGGGAGCTGTTTTTT
TRBD2	TRBV12-3/TRBV12-4	14	many	TRBJ2-7	CASSLAGGTYEQYF	TGTGCCAGCAGTCTAGCGGGAGGGACCTACGAGCAGTACTTC
NA	TRBV15	14	NA	TRBJ1-5	CATRATGSNQPQHF	TGTGCCACCAGGGCCACAGGGAGCAATCAGCCCCAGCATTTT
NA	TRBV2	13	NA	TRBJ2-5	CASSERGGETQYF	TGTGCCAGCAGTGAACGCGGAGGAGAGACCCAGTACTTC
TRBD2	TRBV27	13	NA	TRBJ2-7	CASSGLADYEQYF	TGTGCCAGCAGCGGACTAGCGGACTACGAGCAGTACTTC
TRBD1	TRBV13	15	many	TRBJ1-6	CASSDRQGGYSPLHF	TGTGCCAGCAGCGACCGACAGGGGGGTTATTCACCCCTCCACTTT
TRBD1	TRBV5-1	16	NA	TRBJ1-2	CASSLDSDRASYGYTF	TGCGCCAGCAGCTTGGATTCGGACAGGGCCTCCTATGGCTACACCTTC
NA	TRBV20-1	12	many	TRBJ2-1	CSGQGLVNEQFF	TGCAGTGGCCAGGGACTTGTCAATGAGCAGTTCTTC
NA	TRBV28	15	NA	TRBJ1-2	CASTPTQTENYGYTF	TGTGCCAGCACCCCTACCCAAACAGAGAACTATGGCTACACCTTC
NA	TRBV10-3	13	NA	TRBJ2-5	CAISARGGETQYF	TGTGCCATCAGCGCCCGGGGAGGCGAGACCCAGTACTTC
TRBD1	TRBV9	11	few	TRBJ2-1	CASSVLGGGFF	TGTGCCAGCAGCGTACTAGGGGGCGGGTTCTTC
NA	TRBV7-8	14	few	TRBJ1-4	CASSLEARDEKLFF	TGTGCCAGCAGCTTAGAAGCCAGGGATGAAAAACTGTTTTTT
NA	TRBV5-1	14	few	TRBJ2-5	CASSLGRTQETQYF	TGCGCCAGCAGCTTGGGGAGAACCCAAGAGACCCAGTACTTC
TRBD2	TRBV6-2/TRBV6-3	18	few	TRBJ2-1	CASSYSIPVLAGGSEQFF	TGTGCCAGCAGTTACTCGATCCCCGTGCTAGCGGGAGGGTCTGAGCAGTTCTTC
TRBD1	TRBV29-1	15	many	TRBJ2-1	CSVLSGQGARNEQFF	TGCAGCGTACTCTCGGGACAGGGGGCGCGGAATGAGCAGTTCTTC
TRBD1	TRBV6-5	15	few	TRBJ2-7	CASGGGTGRLSEQYF	TGTGCCAGTGGAGGAGGGACAGGGAGGTTATCCGAGCAGTACTTC
TRBD2	TRBV27	13	few	TRBJ2-7	CASSAGGTYEQYF	TGTGCCAGCAGTGCGGGAGGTACCTACGAGCAGTACTTC
NA	TRBV20-1	14	few	TRBJ1-2	CSAGGGTSNYGYTF	TGCAGTGCTGGAGGTGGGACATCTAACTATGGCTACACCTTC
NA	TRBV11-2	16	NA	TRBJ2-1	CASSPRDSASYNEQFF	TGTGCCAGCAGCCCTCGGGATAGCGCCTCCTACAATGAGCAGTTCTTC
NA	TRBV5-1	14	NA	TRBJ1-1	CASSSGVGFSEAFF	TGCGCCAGCAGCTCAGGGGTGGGTTTCAGTGAAGCTTTCTTT
NA	TRBV5-1	13	NA	TRBJ2-1	CASSWGANNEQFF	TGCGCCAGCAGCTGGGGGGCGAACAATGAGCAGTTCTTC
TRBD2	TRBV29-1	14	few	TRBJ2-1	CSVDGGRSYNEQFF	TGCAGCGTTGACGGCGGGAGGTCCTACAATGAGCAGTTCTTC
TRBD1	TRBV4-1	16	few	TRBJ1-5	CASSQSGGYGNQPQHF	TGCGCCAGCAGCCAATCAGGGGGCTATGGCAATCAGCCCCAGCATTTT
TRBD2	TRBV20-1	13	NA	TRBJ2-3	CSALALRTDTQYF	TGCAGTGCACTAGCGCTTCGCACAGATACGCAGTATTTT
TRBD2	TRBV5-1	16	few	TRBJ2-5	CASSLALAGDQETQYF	TGCGCCAGCAGCTTGGCTCTAGCGGGAGATCAAGAGACCCAGTACTTC
NA	TRBV12-3/TRBV12-4	14	many	TRBJ2-3	CASSERASYLKQYF	TGTGCCAGCAGCGAGAGGGCATCCTACCTTAAGCAGTATTTT
NA	TRBV28	14	many	TRBJ2-5	CASSLVGSQETQYF	TGTGCCAGCAGTTTGGTCGGGTCCCAAGAGACCCAGTACTTC